This T cell receptor (beta chain) was recorded in a study of blood T cells in healthy people across ages. A second PCR of roughly 7 to 11 cycles used a sample-barcoded 5' primer and a J-beta primer mix. TCRdb processed the 5' RACE reads anew with MiXCR; each CDR3 protein has one entry. The sample carries 650,000 or so distinct CDR3 sequences, more than 45% recorded once. Peripheral blood samples of around 9.8 milliliters were drawn from each donor. General study results and limits: Age showed a roughly linear inverse relationship with TCR beta diversity per million T cells. Because sorting was not performed, PBMCs prevented conclusive naive versus antigen-experienced comparison.

Germline loops: CDR1 SNHLY, CDR2 FYNNEI. The germline V and J ends were trimmed by 7 bases and 0 bases, with 10 bases remaining between them. The CDR3 is 14 amino acids. On this clonotype itself: Its target is unknown. A much larger clone differs from this one at a single base, so this may be a read error.

The TCR comes from a woman at least 80 years old in good health. The V and J genes are TRBV2 and TRBJ1-5; D gene ambiguous. Sequencing was done on a sample of blood. This CDR3 is CASITGLSNQPQHF. For the CDR3, the DNA is TGTGCCAGCATTACGGGCCTTAGCAATCAGCCCCAGCATTTT. Using reference TRBV2 and TRBJ1-5 for the parts outside the CDR3, the full variable domain is EPEVTQTPSHQVTQMGQEVILRCVPISNHLYFYWYRQILGQKVEFLVSFYNNEISEKSEIFDDQFSVERPDGSNFTLKIRSTKLEDSAMYFCASITGLSNQPQHFGDGTRLSIL.